A single sample gave rise to the 2 T cell receptor beta chains below, sequenced in a study of T cell responses to AZD1222 COVID-19 vaccine (dated by TCRdb to the early 2020s). The library came from the immunoSEQ multiplex PCR assay. Here the immuneACCESS table is served through TCRdb, limited to in-frame sequences with V and J called. Missing clones are a known gap in these copies; in checked studies unresolved V genes cover under half, and the rest lacks a known reason. This sample is represented by around 110,000 clones; roughly 88% of them were singletons. The top ten hold roughly 3.8% of the sample. The time point label on this specimen signifies: baseline before first vaccination. Taken with the paper, the label for treatment or condition translates to: meningococcal conjugate vaccine given as trial control. This specimen was peripheral blood, taken on day 0 of MenACWY control vaccination. Receptors were obtained from an adult in good health.

This clone was detected only once. V gene TRBV28 combines with J gene TRBJ1-2; D possibly corresponds to TRBD1 (6 bases). Germline V gene sequence: CDR1 MDHEN, CDR2 SYDVKM. CDR3 length: 11 amino acids. CDR3 region: CAGASSYGYTF. CDR3 bases: TGTGCGGGGGCCAGTAGCTATGGCTACACCTTC.

The V and J genes are TRBV3-1 (or the pseudogene TRBV3-2) and TRBJ2-1; D assignment may be TRBD1 or TRBD2 (5 bases each). CDR3 length equals 14 residues. V was trimmed by 0 bases and J by 10 bases, leaving 13 bases between them. Germline V gives CDR1 LGHDT, CDR2 YNNKEL (reference sequence). Written as DNA, the CDR3 is TGTGCCAGCAGCCAAGATTTTGTCGGGGCCGAGCAGTTCTTC. Protein: CASSQDFVGAEQFF.